The present T cell receptor beta chain was sequenced within a study of T cell responses to AZD1222 COVID-19 vaccine. Findings and caveats of the study: Regions left unmutated in variants are reportedly the target of nearly half of spike-specific TCRs.

Concerning this clone: Its antigen is as yet unknown.

Libraries were prepared by immunoSEQ multiplex PCR; TCRdb keeps only in-frame clonotypes and omits some of them. The sample carries roughly 70,000 clones, around nine tenths recorded once. V gave up 4 bases and J gave up 4 bases, with 13 bases separating them. The CDR3 is 14 amino acids. Germline CDR1 reads SGHDN; CDR2 reads FVKESK. This clonotype originated in an adult who received the MenACWY meningococcal vaccine as a control. The chain uses TRBV14 and TRBJ1-2; no firm D call. The sequencing used peripheral blood, collected 28 days after the second dose of the MenACWY control vaccine. This CDR3 is CASSPGGSSYGYTF. The CDR3, as DNA: TGTGCCAGCAGCCCGGGTGGCAGTAGCTATGGCTACACCTTC. Based on the CDR3 plus reference TRBV14 and TRBJ1-2, the full variable domain is EAGVTQFPSHSVIEKGQTVTLRCDPISGHDNLYWYRRVMGKEIKFLLHFVKESKQDESGMPNNRFLAERTGGTYSTLKVQPAELEDSGVYFCASSPGGSSYGYTFGSGTRLTVV.